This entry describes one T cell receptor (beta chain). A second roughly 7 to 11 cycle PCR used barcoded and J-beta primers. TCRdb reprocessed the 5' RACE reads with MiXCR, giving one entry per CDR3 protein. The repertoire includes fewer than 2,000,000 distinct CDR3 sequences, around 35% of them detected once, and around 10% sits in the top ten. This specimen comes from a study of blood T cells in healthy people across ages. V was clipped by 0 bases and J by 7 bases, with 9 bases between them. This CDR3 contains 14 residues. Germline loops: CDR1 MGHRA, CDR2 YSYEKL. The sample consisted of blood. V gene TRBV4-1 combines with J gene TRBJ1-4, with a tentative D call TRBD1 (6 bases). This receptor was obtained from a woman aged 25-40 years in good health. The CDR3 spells CASSQDQGGEKLFF. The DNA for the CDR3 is TGCGCCAGCAGCCAAGATCAAGGGGGTGAAAAACTGTTTTTT.